This TCR beta chain comes out of a study of blood T cell repertoires in COVID-19. Assay: immunoSEQ multiplex PCR; the TCRdb copy retains only in-frame clones and omits some. This table holds 200,000 or so clones, roughly nine tenths found once. In germline, CDR1 is LNHNV, CDR2 YYDKDF (reference sequence). The CDR3 extends over 15 amino acids. The V end was cut by 3 bases, the J end by 1 base, with 10 bases between. Material: PBMCs or T cells enriched from blood (not recorded which). The TCR sequence derives from a woman in her 30s who had recovered from COVID-19. The V call is TRBV15, the J call TRBJ1-3, with D uncertain. The CDR3 nucleotides read TGTGCCACCAGCAGCCTGACAAGATCTGGAAACACCATATATTTT. Translated: CATSSLTRSGNTIYF.